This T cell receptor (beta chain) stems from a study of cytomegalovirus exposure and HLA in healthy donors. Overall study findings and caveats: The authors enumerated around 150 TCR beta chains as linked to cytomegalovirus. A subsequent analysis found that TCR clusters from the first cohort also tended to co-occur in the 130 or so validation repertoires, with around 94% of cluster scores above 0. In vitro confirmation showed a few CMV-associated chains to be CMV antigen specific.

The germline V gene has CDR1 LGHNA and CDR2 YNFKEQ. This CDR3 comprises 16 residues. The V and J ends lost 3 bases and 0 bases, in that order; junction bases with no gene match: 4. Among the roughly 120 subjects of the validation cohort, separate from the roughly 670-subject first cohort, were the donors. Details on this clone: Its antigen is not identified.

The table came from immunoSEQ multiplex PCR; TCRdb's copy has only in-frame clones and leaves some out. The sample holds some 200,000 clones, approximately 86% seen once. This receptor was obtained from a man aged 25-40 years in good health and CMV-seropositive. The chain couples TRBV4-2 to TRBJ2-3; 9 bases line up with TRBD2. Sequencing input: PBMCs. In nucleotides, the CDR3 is TGTGCCAGCAGCCAGGATAGCGGGGGAAGCACAGATACGCAGTATTTT. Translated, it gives CASSQDSGGSTDTQYF.